The rows below give T cell receptor beta chains drawn from one sample of a study of T cell responses to AZD1222 COVID-19 vaccine. Produced via immunoSEQ multiplex PCR; TCRdb's table is partial and in-frame only. The repertoire holds over 110,000 clones, with roughly 92% as singletons. The material sequenced was peripheral blood, taken 28 days after the second AZD1222 dose. The receptor set was obtained from an adult who received the AZD1222 COVID-19 vaccine. Both conserved end residues are part of each CDR3. A D gene is named only where the DNA matches it firmly. Only part of the rows carry a size: once, few, many, or a class if the clone is expanded.

D gene: .; J gene: TRBJ1-4; V gene: TRBV7-8; clone size: .; CDR3 DNA: TGTGCCAGCAGCTTAGCGGATGAAAAACTGTTTTTT; CDR3 protein: CASSLADEKLFF
D gene: .; J gene: TRBJ1-2; V gene: TRBV2; clone size: .; CDR3 DNA: TGTGCCGGCCTAGCCCGTGCTAACTATGGCTACACCTTC; CDR3 protein: CAGLARANYGYTF
D gene: TRBD1; J gene: TRBJ1-3; V gene: TRBV28; clone size: .; CDR3 DNA: TGTGCCAGCAGCCCCCCCCTGGACAGGGGAAACACCATATATTTT; CDR3 protein: CASSPPLDRGNTIYF
D gene: .; J gene: TRBJ1-5; V gene: TRBV10-3; clone size: .; CDR3 DNA: TGTGCCATCAGTTCCCGGGGAAGTGATCAGCCCCAGCATTTT; CDR3 protein: CAISSRGSDQPQHF
D gene: TRBD1; J gene: TRBJ1-6; V gene: TRBV27; clone size: once; CDR3 DNA: TGTGCCAGCAGTCTCAGCGTCAGGGGGGTTAATTCACCCCTCCACTTT; CDR3 protein: CASSLSVRGVNSPLHF
D gene: TRBD1; J gene: TRBJ1-2; V gene: TRBV7-2; clone size: .; CDR3 DNA: TGTGCCAGCAGCCAGGGGAGGGGGCAATATGGCTACACCTTC; CDR3 protein: CASSQGRGQYGYTF
D gene: .; J gene: TRBJ1-2; V gene: TRBV12-3/TRBV12-4; clone size: few; CDR3 DNA: TGTGCCAGCAGTTTGGCGGGGGCCTATGGCTACACCTTC; CDR3 protein: CASSLAGAYGYTF
D gene: .; J gene: TRBJ2-7; V gene: TRBV5-1; clone size: .; CDR3 DNA: TGCGCCAGCAGCGATGACAGGCGGAACGAGCAGTACTTC; CDR3 protein: CASSDDRRNEQYF
D gene: .; J gene: TRBJ1-2; V gene: TRBV28; clone size: .; CDR3 DNA: TGTGCCAGCAGTCCCCCCGCTAACTATGGCTACACCTTC; CDR3 protein: CASSPPANYGYTF
D gene: .; J gene: TRBJ1-4; V gene: TRBV9; clone size: .; CDR3 DNA: TGTGCCAGCAGCGTAAGTGGGGCAACTAATGAAAAACTGTTTTTT; CDR3 protein: CASSVSGATNEKLFF
D gene: .; J gene: TRBJ2-2; V gene: TRBV4-1; clone size: .; CDR3 DNA: TGCGCCAGCAGCCAAAGGGCCAGAACGAACACCGGGGAGCTGTTTTTT; CDR3 protein: CASSQRARTNTGELFF
D gene: TRBD2; J gene: TRBJ2-3; V gene: TRBV6-2/TRBV6-3; clone size: .; CDR3 DNA: TGTGCCAGCAGTTACTCGGGCGGGGGGGCAGATACGCAGTATTTT; CDR3 protein: CASSYSGGGADTQYF
D gene: .; J gene: TRBJ1-6; V gene: TRBV5-1; clone size: once; CDR3 DNA: TGCGCCAGCAGCTCTATCGAAGGCCGGGGTTCACCCCTCCACTTT; CDR3 protein: CASSSIEGRGSPLHF
D gene: .; J gene: TRBJ1-1; V gene: TRBV19; clone size: .; CDR3 DNA: TGTGCCAGTATGTCACAGGGAAGTCGGGACACTGAAGCTTTCTTT; CDR3 protein: CASMSQGSRDTEAFF
D gene: .; J gene: TRBJ1-2; V gene: TRBV28; clone size: once; CDR3 DNA: TGTGCCAGCACCGAGGGGGGCCGGAACTATGGCTACACCTTC; CDR3 protein: CASTEGGRNYGYTF
D gene: .; J gene: TRBJ1-1; V gene: TRBV5-4; clone size: .; CDR3 DNA: TGTGCCAGCAGCAAGGGGGAACGGAGCACTGAAGCTTTCTTT; CDR3 protein: CASSKGERSTEAFF
D gene: .; J gene: TRBJ2-2; V gene: TRBV10-3; clone size: few; CDR3 DNA: TGTGCCATCAGTGAGTCGGGGGATCTGAACACCGGGGAGCTGTTTTTT; CDR3 protein: CAISESGDLNTGELFF
D gene: .; J gene: TRBJ1-2; V gene: TRBV20-1; clone size: .; CDR3 DNA: TGCAGTGCTTCGGGTGGGGGCTACACCTTC; CDR3 protein: CSASGGGYTF
D gene: TRBD1; J gene: TRBJ1-1; V gene: TRBV12-3/TRBV12-4; clone size: .; CDR3 DNA: TGTGCCAGCAGGGCCGGGACAGGGGGCGTCACTTTCTTT; CDR3 protein: CASRAGTGGVTFF
D gene: .; J gene: TRBJ1-2; V gene: TRBV11-2; clone size: .; CDR3 DNA: TGTGCCAGCAGCTTTGCTGGGTGGGACTATGGCTACACCTTC; CDR3 protein: CASSFAGWDYGYTF
D gene: .; J gene: TRBJ2-2; V gene: TRBV28; clone size: .; CDR3 DNA: TGTGCCAGCAGTTGGGGGGGGCCCGGGGAGCTGTTTTTT; CDR3 protein: CASSWGGPGELFF
D gene: TRBD1; J gene: TRBJ2-1; V gene: TRBV29-1; clone size: .; CDR3 DNA: TGCAGCGTTGATACGACAGGGGGCTACAATGAGCAGTTCTTC; CDR3 protein: CSVDTTGGYNEQFF
D gene: .; J gene: TRBJ2-7; V gene: TRBV4-1; clone size: .; CDR3 DNA: TGCGCCAGCAGCCATGACTCGTCCTACGAGCAGTACTTC; CDR3 protein: CASSHDSSYEQYF
D gene: .; J gene: TRBJ1-3; V gene: TRBV28; clone size: few; CDR3 DNA: TGTGCCAGCAGTTTATTTTGGGGGGCGAATGCTGGAAACACCATATATTTT; CDR3 protein: CASSLFWGANAGNTIYF
D gene: .; J gene: TRBJ2-2; V gene: TRBV4-1; clone size: .; CDR3 DNA: TGCGCCAGCAGCCAAGAAAGTTATGCCGGGGAGCTGTTTTTT; CDR3 protein: CASSQESYAGELFF
D gene: .; J gene: TRBJ1-1; V gene: TRBV4-3; clone size: .; CDR3 DNA: TGCGCCAGCAGCCAAGGGCTTCAGATGAACACTGAAGCTTTCTTT; CDR3 protein: CASSQGLQMNTEAFF
D gene: .; J gene: TRBJ2-1; V gene: TRBV9; clone size: .; CDR3 DNA: TGTGCCAGCAGCGTGACGGGCAGCTCCTACAATGAGCAGTTCTTC; CDR3 protein: CASSVTGSSYNEQFF
D gene: TRBD2; J gene: TRBJ2-7; V gene: TRBV11-3; clone size: few; CDR3 DNA: TGTGCCAGCAGCTCGGGACTAGCGGGGCCGGGGTACGAGCAGTACTTC; CDR3 protein: CASSSGLAGPGYEQYF
D gene: .; J gene: TRBJ1-2; V gene: TRBV11-2; clone size: .; CDR3 DNA: TGTGCCAGCAGCTTAGAGTCTCCAGGCCAAATGAACTATGGCTACACCTTC; CDR3 protein: CASSLESPGQMNYGYTF
D gene: TRBD2; J gene: TRBJ2-3; V gene: TRBV10-1; clone size: .; CDR3 DNA: TGCGCCAGCAGTCCTAGCGGGACAGATACGCAGTATTTT; CDR3 protein: CASSPSGTDTQYF
D gene: TRBD2; J gene: TRBJ2-1; V gene: TRBV24-1; clone size: .; CDR3 DNA: TGTGCCACCAGTGATGAAGCGGGGGGATGGAATGAGCAGTTCTTC; CDR3 protein: CATSDEAGGWNEQFF
D gene: .; J gene: TRBJ2-7; V gene: TRBV11-2; clone size: .; CDR3 DNA: TGTGCCAGCAGCTTAGGAGGCAAATCCTACGAGCAGTACTTC; CDR3 protein: CASSLGGKSYEQYF
D gene: TRBD1; J gene: TRBJ1-1; V gene: TRBV10-3; clone size: .; CDR3 DNA: TGTGCCATCAGTCGTGCAGGGGGCATGAACACTGAAGCTTTCTTT; CDR3 protein: CAISRAGGMNTEAFF
D gene: TRBD2; J gene: TRBJ2-3; V gene: TRBV7-9; clone size: .; CDR3 DNA: TGTGCCAGCAGCTTAGGGGCTAGCGGGGGCTCCGATACGCAGTATTTT; CDR3 protein: CASSLGASGGSDTQYF
D gene: .; J gene: TRBJ2-7; V gene: TRBV5-1; clone size: .; CDR3 DNA: TGCGCCAGCAGGGGTCGGGGCGAGCAGTACTTC; CDR3 protein: CASRGRGEQYF
D gene: TRBD1; J gene: TRBJ2-6; V gene: TRBV18; clone size: .; CDR3 DNA: TGTGCCAGCTCACCACGACAGGGTACCTTAGAGGCCAACGTCCTGACTTTC; CDR3 protein: CASSPRQGTLEANVLTF
D gene: TRBD1; J gene: TRBJ2-5; V gene: TRBV24-1; clone size: once; CDR3 DNA: TGTGCCACCAGTTCCTGGGACAGCGGACAAGAGACCCAGTACTTC; CDR3 protein: CATSSWDSGQETQYF
D gene: TRBD1; J gene: TRBJ1-4; V gene: TRBV4-2; clone size: .; CDR3 DNA: TGTGCCAGCAGCCAAGGGGGACAGGGGGCTGAAAAACTGTTTTTT; CDR3 protein: CASSQGGQGAEKLFF